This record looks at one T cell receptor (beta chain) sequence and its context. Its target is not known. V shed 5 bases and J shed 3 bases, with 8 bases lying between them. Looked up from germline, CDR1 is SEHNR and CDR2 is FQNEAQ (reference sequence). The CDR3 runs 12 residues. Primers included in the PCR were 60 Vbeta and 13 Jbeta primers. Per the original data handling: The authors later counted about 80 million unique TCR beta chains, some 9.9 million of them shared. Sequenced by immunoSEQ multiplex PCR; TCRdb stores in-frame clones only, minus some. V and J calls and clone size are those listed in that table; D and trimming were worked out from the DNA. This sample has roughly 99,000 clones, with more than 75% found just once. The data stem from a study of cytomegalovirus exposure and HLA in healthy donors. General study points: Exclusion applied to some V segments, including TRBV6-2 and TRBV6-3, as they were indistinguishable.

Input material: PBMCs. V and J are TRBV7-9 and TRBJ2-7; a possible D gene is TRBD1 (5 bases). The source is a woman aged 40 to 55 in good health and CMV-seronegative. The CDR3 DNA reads TGTGCCAGCAGCCCGGACAACTACGAGCAGTACTTC. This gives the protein CASSPDNYEQYF.